This passage covers 19 T cell receptor beta chains from one sample sequenced in a study of blood T cell repertoires in COVID-19. Only in-frame clones appear in the TCRdb table, and some are missing; sequencing was by immunoSEQ multiplex PCR. The data contain roughly 40,000 clones, approximately 86% of them singletons. Material: peripheral blood. The source is a man aged 45-65 years in a cohort sampled during active COVID-19.

This clone showed up just once. The chain uses TRBV10-3 and TRBJ2-1, with TRBD2 matching 7 bases. The V gene's germline CDR1 is ENHRY and CDR2 SYGVKD. This CDR3 has 13 residues. The V gene end was trimmed by 10 bases and the J gene end by 0 bases; junction bases not matched to a gene: 3. The CDR3 loop reads CATIAGSYNEQFF. The CDR3 nucleotides are TGTGCCACTATAGCGGGCTCCTACAATGAGCAGTTCTTC.

The chain carries TRBV6-2 or TRBV6-3 and TRBJ2-1; no firm D call. There are 12 residues in the CDR3. Germline V gene lookup returns CDR1 MNHEY and CDR2 SVGEGT. V was pared by 1 base and J by 7 bases, with 5 bases between. The CDR3 here is CASSYLDNEQFF. CDR3 coding DNA: TGTGCCAGCAGTTACTTAGATAATGAGCAGTTCTTC.

The rearrangement uses TRBV4-3 and TRBJ2-7, with 8 nucleotides matching TRBD1. Trimming removed 0 bases from V and 5 bases from J; junction bases left unmatched: 9. The CDR3 is 16 amino acids. Per germline, CDR1 LGHNA and CDR2 YSLEER. CDR3 residues: CASSQDSGGAGNEQYF. The CDR3 nucleotides read TGCGCCAGCAGCCAAGATTCAGGGGGCGCCGGGAACGAGCAGTACTTC.

The V gene is TRBV5-1, the J gene TRBJ1-2, with TRBD1 as a possible D gene (6 bases). The germline V and J ends were trimmed by 0 bases and 6 bases, with 12 bases remaining between them. The CDR3 runs 14 residues. Looked up from germline, CDR1 is SGHRS and CDR2 is YFSETQ. CDR3: CASSLGEGGDGYTF. The CDR3 DNA is TGCGCCAGCAGCTTGGGTGAAGGGGGAGATGGCTACACCTTC.

This chain connects TRBV27 to TRBJ1-5; 7 positions match TRBD1. V was pared by 3 bases and J by 4 bases, with 6 bases of the junction left unmatched. There are 15 residues in the CDR3. Germline values: CDR1 MNHEY, CDR2 SMNVEV (reference sequence). The CDR3 nucleotides are TGTGCCAGCAGTTTTGTTGGGACAGCTAATCAGCCCCAGCATTTT. Protein product: CASSFVGTANQPQHF.

This rearrangement joins TRBV7-9 to TRBJ2-1, with D unresolved. The CDR3 runs 13 residues. With 5 bases removed from V and 8 bases from J, the gap between germline ends came to 13 bases. Germline V gene sequence: CDR1 SEHNR, CDR2 FQNEAQ (reference sequence). The CDR3 region is CASSLDGADEQFF. For the CDR3, the DNA is TGTGCCAGCAGCCTAGACGGCGCGGATGAGCAGTTCTTC.

The V call is TRBV19, the J call TRBJ1-3; D perhaps matches TRBD1 (5 bases). The CDR3 is made up of 15 amino acids. Looked up from germline, CDR1 is LNHDA and CDR2 is SQIVND (reference sequence). Trimming shortened V by 6 bases and J by 0 bases, and 12 bases separated the two germline ends. The CDR3 DNA follows: TGTGCCAGTAGCCGTGACAGATACTCTGGAAACACCATATATTTT. Translating it yields CASSRDRYSGNTIYF.

V is TRBV10-3 and J is TRBJ2-7; D gene uncertain. V lost 1 base, J lost 6 bases, and 10 bases lay in between. This CDR3 is built from 13 residues. Germline V gene sequence: CDR1 ENHRY, CDR2 SYGVKD. CDR3 sequence reads: CAISEWADLEQYF. CDR3 DNA: TGTGCCATCAGTGAGTGGGCAGACCTCGAGCAGTACTTC.

The chain carries TRBV11-2 and TRBJ2-1; 10 bases fit TRBD2. With V trimmed by 3 bases and J by 5 bases, 4 bases remained unmatched. Germline V gene lookup returns CDR1 SGHAT and CDR2 FQNNGV. The CDR3 is 15 amino acids. CDR3 DNA sequence: TGTGCCAGCAGCTTTAGGACTAGCGGAAACAATGAGCAGTTCTTC. It translates to CASSFRTSGNNEQFF.

The chain carries TRBV27 and TRBJ1-5; D is ambiguous. This CDR3 contains 13 residues. CDR1 and CDR2 (germline): MNHEY, SMNVEV (reference sequence). V lost 4 bases, J lost 4 bases, and 8 bases lay in between. CDR3 sequence (DNA): TGTGCCAGCAGTTGGGCGGGGAATCAGCCCCAGCATTTT. This translates into CASSWAGNQPQHF.

This clone has a single count. The chain joins TRBV5-6 to TRBJ2-2, with TRBD1 as a possible D gene (7 bases). Germline V CDR1 and CDR2: SGHDT, YYEEEE. The CDR3 runs to 14 residues. V gave up 4 bases and J gave up 5 bases, with 12 bases separating them. The CDR3 is CASSAGQLTGELFF. In DNA, the CDR3 is TGTGCCAGCAGCGCGGGACAGCTTACCGGGGAGCTGTTTTTT.

This chain links TRBV13 with TRBJ2-7; D ambiguous. This CDR3 is built from 12 residues. CDR1 and CDR2 (germline): PRHDT, FYEKMQ (reference sequence). V was cut by 4 bases and J by 6 bases, with 10 bases left in between. The CDR3 nucleotides are TGTGCCAGCAGCTATCTAGTAGGCGAGCAGTACGTC. This translates into CASSYLVGEQYV.

The chain carries TRBV27 and TRBJ1-2; maybe TRBD1 (5 bases). CDR1 is MNHEY, CDR2 SMNVEV, per germline (reference sequence). The CDR3 runs to 17 residues. The V end lost 0 bases, the J end lost 1 base, and 15 bases lay between the germline ends. CDR3: CASSLSGVPTFNYGYTF. The DNA for the CDR3 is TGTGCCAGCAGTTTATCAGGGGTCCCTACTTTTAACTATGGCTACACCTTC.

The chain has TRBV7-2 and TRBJ1-5; TRBD1 might be the D (5 bases). V lost 2 bases and J lost 3, with 11 bases in between. The germline V gene has CDR1 SGHTA and CDR2 FQGNSA. The CDR3 extends over 15 amino acids. CDR3 in amino acids: CASSLNGGTNQPQHF. As DNA, the CDR3 is TGTGCCAGCAGCTTAAATGGGGGGACCAATCAGCCCCAGCATTTT.

The chain carries TRBV5-1 and TRBJ2-7; 7 nucleotides match TRBD1. Germline loops: CDR1 SGHRS, CDR2 YFSETQ. CDR3 length equals 12 residues. With 4 bases clipped from V and 6 bases from J, the junction kept 4 bases outside the gene matches. The CDR3 DNA reads as TGCGCCAGCAGCCGGCAGGGGGTCGAGCAGTACTTC. Translating it yields CASSRQGVEQYF.

The rearrangement joins TRBV4-1 to TRBJ2-3, with D unresolved. The CDR3 runs 16 residues. V dropped 0 bases and J dropped 4 bases, with 14 bases sitting between them. Germline loops: CDR1 MGHRA, CDR2 YSYEKL. CDR3 protein: CASSQDLADPADTQYF. The CDR3 nucleotides read TGCGCCAGCAGCCAAGACCTGGCGGATCCCGCAGATACGCAGTATTTT.

The gene calls are TRBV5-1 and TRBJ2-2; perhaps TRBD2 as D (6 bases). The CDR3 totals 15 residues. The V and J ends lost 3 bases and 4 bases respectively, with 13 bases between them. The germline CDR1 and CDR2 sequences are SGHRS and YFSETQ. CDR3 DNA sequence: TGCGCCAGCAGCTATAGGGAGGTGGTCACCGGGGAGCTGTTTTTT. Protein: CASSYREVVTGELFF. The variable domain in full, completed from reference TRBV5-1 and TRBJ2-2, reads KAGVTQTPRYLIKTRGQQVTLSCSPISGHRSVSWYQQTPGQGLQFLFEYFSETQRNKGNFPGRFSGRQFSNSRSEMNVSTLELGDSALYLCASSYREVVTGELFFGEGSRLTVL.

The genes are TRBV28 and TRBJ2-7; 10 nucleotides line up with TRBD1. Germline CDR1 is MDHEN and CDR2 is SYDVKM. The CDR3 is made up of 13 amino acids. The CDR3 sequence is CASSLTGTGALRV. CDR3 sequence (DNA): TGTGCCAGCAGTTTAACCGGGACAGGGGCCCTTAGGGTC.

The CDR3 region has the DNA TGTGCCAGCAGTGACTCCGACAGAAACACTGAAGCTTTCTTT. The encoded protein is CASSDSDRNTEAFF. The chain employs TRBV6-4 and TRBJ1-1; a weak D match, TRBD1 (5 bases). The V end was cut by 0 bases, the J end by 2 bases, with 7 bases between. The CDR3 spans 14 residues. CDR1 MRHNA and CDR2 SNTAGT come from the germline V gene.